Listed here are 2 T cell receptor beta chains from one sample, sequenced in a study of siplizumab effects on memory and regulatory T cells. TCRdb keeps only in-frame clones here, not all; method: immunoSEQ multiplex PCR. The sample has 15,000 to 20,000 clones; roughly 40% are singletons. Cells from the mixed lymphocyte reaction underwent coculture for 5 to 6 days at 37 degrees C. Their antigens remain unidentified. Sequencing was performed on CFSE-low (dividing) CD4+ T cells sorted from an allogeneic mixed lymphocyte reaction. The receptors were sampled from a human donor in good health; the cells came from an allogeneic mixed lymphocyte reaction. Some clones in this sample may be carry-over from other donors' samples.

The chain couples TRBV11-2 to TRBJ2-1; D gene ambiguous. V lost 1 base and J lost 6, with 10 bases in between. The length of the CDR3 is 14 residues. The germline V gene has CDR1 SGHAT and CDR2 FQNNGV. Here the CDR3 reads CASSLGLPRNEQFF. The CDR3 DNA sequence: TGTGCCAGCAGCTTAGGGTTACCGCGCAATGAGCAGTTCTTC.

V is TRBV27 and J is TRBJ2-7, with no clear D. V lost 2 bases to trimming and J lost 0 bases, with 11 bases between them. This CDR3 is built from 15 residues. The germline CDR1 and CDR2 sequences are MNHEY and SMNVEV (reference sequence). The CDR3 DNA follows: TGTGCCAGCAGTTTACGGACGGTGAGCTCCTACGAGCAGTACTTC. It is translated as CASSLRTVSSYEQYF.